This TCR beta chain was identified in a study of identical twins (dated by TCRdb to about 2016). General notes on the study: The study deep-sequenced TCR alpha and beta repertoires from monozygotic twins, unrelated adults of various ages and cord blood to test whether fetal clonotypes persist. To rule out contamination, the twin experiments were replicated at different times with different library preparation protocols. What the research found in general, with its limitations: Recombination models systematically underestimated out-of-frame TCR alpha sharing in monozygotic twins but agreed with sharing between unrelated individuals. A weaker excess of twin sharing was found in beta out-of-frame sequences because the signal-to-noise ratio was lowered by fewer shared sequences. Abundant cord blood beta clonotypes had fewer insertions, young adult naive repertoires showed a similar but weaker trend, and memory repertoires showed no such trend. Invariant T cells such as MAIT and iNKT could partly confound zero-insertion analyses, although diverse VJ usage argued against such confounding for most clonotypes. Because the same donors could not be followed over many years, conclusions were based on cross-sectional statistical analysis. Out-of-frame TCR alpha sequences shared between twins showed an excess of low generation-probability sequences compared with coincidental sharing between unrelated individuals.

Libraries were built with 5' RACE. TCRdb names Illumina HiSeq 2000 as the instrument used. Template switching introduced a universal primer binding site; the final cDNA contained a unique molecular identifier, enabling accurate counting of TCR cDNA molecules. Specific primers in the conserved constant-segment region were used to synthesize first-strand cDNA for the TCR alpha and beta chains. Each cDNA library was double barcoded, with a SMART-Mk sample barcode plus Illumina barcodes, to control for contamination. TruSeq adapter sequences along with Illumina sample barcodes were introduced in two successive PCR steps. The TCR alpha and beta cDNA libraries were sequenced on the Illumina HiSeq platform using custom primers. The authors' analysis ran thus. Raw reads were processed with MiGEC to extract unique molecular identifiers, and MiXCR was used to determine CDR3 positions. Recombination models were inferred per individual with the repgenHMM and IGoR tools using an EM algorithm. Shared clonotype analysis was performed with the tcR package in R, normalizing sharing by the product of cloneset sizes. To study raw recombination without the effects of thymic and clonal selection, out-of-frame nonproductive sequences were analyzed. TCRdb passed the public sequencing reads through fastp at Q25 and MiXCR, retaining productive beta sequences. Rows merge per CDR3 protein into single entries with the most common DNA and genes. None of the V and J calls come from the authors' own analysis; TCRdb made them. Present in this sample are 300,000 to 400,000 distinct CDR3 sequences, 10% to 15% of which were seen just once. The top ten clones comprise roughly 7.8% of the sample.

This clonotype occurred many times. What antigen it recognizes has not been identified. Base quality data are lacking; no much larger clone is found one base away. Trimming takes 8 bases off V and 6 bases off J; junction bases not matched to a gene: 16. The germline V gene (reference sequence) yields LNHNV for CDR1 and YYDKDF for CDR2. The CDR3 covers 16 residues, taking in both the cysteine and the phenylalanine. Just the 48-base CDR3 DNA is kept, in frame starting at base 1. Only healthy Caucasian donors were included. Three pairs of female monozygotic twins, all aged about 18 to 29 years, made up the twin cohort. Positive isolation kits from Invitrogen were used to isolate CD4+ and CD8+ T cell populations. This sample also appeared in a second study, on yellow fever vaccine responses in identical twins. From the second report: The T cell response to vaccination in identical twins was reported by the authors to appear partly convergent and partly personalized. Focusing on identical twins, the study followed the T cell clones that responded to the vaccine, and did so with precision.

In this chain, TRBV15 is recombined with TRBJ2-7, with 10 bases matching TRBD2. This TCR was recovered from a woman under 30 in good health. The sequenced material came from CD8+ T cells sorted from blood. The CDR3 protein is CATEVGEVAGGLEQYF. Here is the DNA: TGTGCCACCGAGGTCGGGGAAGTAGCGGGAGGCCTCGAGCAGTACTTC.